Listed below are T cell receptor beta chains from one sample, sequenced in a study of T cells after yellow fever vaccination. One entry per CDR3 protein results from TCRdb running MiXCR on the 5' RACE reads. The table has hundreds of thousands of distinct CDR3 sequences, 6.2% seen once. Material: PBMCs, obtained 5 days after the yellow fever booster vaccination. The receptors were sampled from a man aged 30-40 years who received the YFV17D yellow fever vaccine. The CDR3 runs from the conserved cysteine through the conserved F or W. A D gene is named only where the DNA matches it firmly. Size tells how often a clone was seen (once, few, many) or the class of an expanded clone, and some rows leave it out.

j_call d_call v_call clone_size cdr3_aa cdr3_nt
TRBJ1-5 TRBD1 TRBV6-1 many CASSPTGGENQPQHF TGTGCCAGCAGCCCAACAGGGGGCGAGAATCAGCCCCAGCATTTT
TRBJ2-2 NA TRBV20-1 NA CSATTRNTGELFF TGCAGTGCTACGACACGTAACACCGGGGAGCTGTTTTTT
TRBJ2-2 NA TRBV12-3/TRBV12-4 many CASSFAGGELFF TGTGCCAGCAGTTTCGCTGGCGGGGAGCTGTTTTTT
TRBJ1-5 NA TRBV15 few CATSGTSNQPQHF TGTGCCACCAGCGGGACTAGCAATCAGCCCCAGCATTTT
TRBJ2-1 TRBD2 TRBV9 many CASRSGGPGNEQFF TGTGCCAGCAGGTCGGGAGGGCCCGGCAATGAGCAGTTCTTC
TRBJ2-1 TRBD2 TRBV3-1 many CASSQENFGGRYNEQFF TGTGCCAGCAGCCAAGAGAATTTTGGCGGGAGATACAATGAGCAGTTCTTC
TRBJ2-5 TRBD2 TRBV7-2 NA CASSLAGTSGGRETQYF TGTGCCAGCAGCTTGGCTGGGACTAGCGGAGGGAGGGAGACCCAGTACTTC
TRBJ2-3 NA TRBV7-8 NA CASSKQVTDTQYF TGTGCCAGCAGCAAACAGGTCACAGATACGCAGTATTTT
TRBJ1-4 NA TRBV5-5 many CASSLGPATNEKLFF TGTGCCAGCAGCTTGGGTCCAGCAACTAATGAAAAACTGTTTTTT
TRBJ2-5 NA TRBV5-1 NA CASSLVVASRRETQYF TGCGCCAGCAGCTTGGTGGTGGCTAGCCGACGGGAGACCCAGTACTTC
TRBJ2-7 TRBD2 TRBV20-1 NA CSAQKGAGTFSYEQYF TGCAGTGCCCAAAAGGGAGCGGGAACTTTTTCCTACGAGCAGTACTTC
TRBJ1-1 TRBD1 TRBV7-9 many CASSLRQGEQTEAFF TGTGCCAGCAGCTTAAGACAGGGGGAGCAGACTGAAGCTTTCTTT